This TCR beta chain was obtained from a study of cytomegalovirus exposure and HLA in healthy donors (dated 2017 in TCRdb). Regarding the study in general: The 670 or so repertoires of the first cohort and the 95 to 150 validation repertoires were produced on the same platform, according to a later analysis. The aim of the study was to test whether cataloging public T cell receptors could identify signatures of past pathogen exposure. Along with the roughly 700-subject first cohort, a separate validation cohort of some 130 different subjects was used. The study combined high-throughput TCR immunosequencing, statistical association of individual TCRs with disease status, and machine learning to predict cytomegalovirus infection status. The research as a whole found: A later analysis found that TCRs clustered in the first cohort also tended to co-occur in the 120 validation repertoires, with more than 90% of cluster scores above 0. Across donors, most TCR sequences were observed very rarely, whereas some public TCRs were present in many individuals. All 130 or so repertoires were used to score co-occurrence in the validation cohort in a later analysis, because that analysis had no HLA typing for the cohort. The study gave a list of about 170 TCR beta chains associated with cytomegalovirus. The classifier was reported to diagnose cytomegalovirus status with high specificity and sensitivity in both the original and validation cohorts. A few of the identified cytomegalovirus-associated TCR beta chains were confirmed in vitro to be specific for cytomegalovirus antigens. The authors suggested that the approach could potentially be extended to other disease states and immunological phenotypes.

Donors formed part of the validation cohort, which comprised about 130 subjects and was distinct from the first cohort of under 750 subjects. The receptor library was made with the immunoSEQ multiplex PCR assay. The study's processing was this. To diagnose cytomegalovirus status from the catalog of TCR beta chain sequences, a statistical classification framework was built. As stored in TCRdb, this immuneACCESS dataset retains in-frame rearrangements with V and J assigned. A fraction of the clones does not appear; measured against another copy, unresolved V genes explain less than half of the discrepancy, and the remainder lacks a known reason. That table furnishes V, J and clone size, whereas the DNA furnished D and trimming. In all, the sample holds about 98,000 clones, and roughly 90% of those were seen once. 6.3% of the sample belongs to the ten largest clones. With respect to this clone: Its antigen remains unidentified. No much larger clone is present one base from it, and per-base qualities are unavailable.

Via the germline V gene, CDR1 is LGHNA and CDR2 YNFKEQ. Trimming leaves V shorter by 0 bases and J shorter by 4 bases, with the junction holding 3 bases beyond the gene matches. Including the terminal cysteine and phenylalanine, the CDR3 comprises 15 residues. The only DNA kept is the CDR3, 45 bases in frame from the first base. In this chain, TRBV4-2 is recombined with TRBJ1-5; 7 junctional bases match TRBD1. The sample taken for sequencing was PBMCs. The receptor comes from a man aged 18 to 35 in good health and CMV-seropositive. In nucleotide form, the sequence is TGTGCCAGCAGCCAAGAAACACAGGGGAATCAGCCCCAGCATTTT. Its translation is CASSQETQGNQPQHF.